This T cell receptor (beta chain) was observed in a study of T cell repertoires in cytomegalovirus infection. The wider study: An indication of both CMV infection and matching HLA type came from public TCR beta signatures.

To note about this clonotype: Its target is not known.

The germline CDR1 and CDR2 sequences are SGHDN and FVKESK. The CDR3 runs 13 residues. Deletions cut 0 bases from V and 4 bases from J, with 6 bases between. Study outcomes and limitations: The ex vivo response was dominated by HLA-C-restricted CMV-specific TCR beta clonotypes. Using cumulative public TCR beta family frequency, the authors identified those who carried CMV together with the relevant HLA.

Each CDR3 protein is one row after TCRdb ran MiXCR on the reads. The profile covers around 130,000 distinct CDR3 sequences, with less than 9.5% appearing a single time and roughly 9.1% taken by the ten largest. The TCR sequence derives from a human donor in good health (CMV status not recorded). Some clones in this sample may be carry-over from other donors' samples. Sequenced: PBMCs. This chain uses TRBV14 with TRBJ1-2; D not certain. The CDR3 region is CASSQDLSYGYTF. In DNA, the CDR3 is TGTGCCAGCAGCCAAGACCTCAGCTATGGCTACACCTTC.